The 27 T cell receptor beta chains below come from one sample, sequenced in a study of lymphopenia after photon versus proton radiotherapy. TCRdb's copy holds only in-frame clones and misses some; the assay was immunoSEQ multiplex PCR. The sample consists of tens of thousands of clones, over 80% of them appearing once. The input for sequencing was peripheral blood, taken from a patient treated with proton-based radiotherapy. The receptors were gathered from a man aged 80 or over with esophageal cancer.

The chain has TRBV7-9 and TRBJ2-7; 10 bases match TRBD1. Germline CDR1 SEHNR, CDR2 FQNEAQ (reference sequence). The CDR3 contains 15 residues. The trim removed 5 bases at V and 0 bases at J, leaving 4 bases unmatched. The CDR3 nucleotides are TGTGCCAGCAGCCTGGGGACAGGGGCCTCCTACGAGCAGTACTTC. Translated, it gives CASSLGTGASYEQYF.

The chain uses TRBV7-2 and TRBJ1-5; 7 bases line up with TRBD1. The CDR3 covers 14 residues. J gave up 2 bases and V 3 bases, and 1 base lay outside the gene matches. Germline CDR1 reads SGHTA; CDR2 reads FQGNSA. CDR3: CASSFDRGNQPQHF. In DNA form, the CDR3 reads TGTGCCAGCAGCTTCGACAGGGGCAATCAGCCCCAGCATTTT.

The chain uses TRBV15 and TRBJ2-7; 9 positions agree with TRBD1. Germline V gene sequence: CDR1 LNHNV, CDR2 YYDKDF (reference sequence). This CDR3 comprises 15 residues. V shed 4 bases and J 0 bases; nucleotides not matched to a gene: 4. The CDR3 nucleotides are TGTGCCACCAGCACCCCGGGACAGGGCTCCTACGAGCAGTACTTC. It translates to CATSTPGQGSYEQYF. Based on the CDR3 plus reference TRBV15 and TRBJ2-7, the full variable domain is DAMVIQNPRYQVTQFGKPVTLSCSQTLNHNVMYWYQQKSSQAPKLLFHYYDKDFNNEADTPDNFQSRRPNTSFCFLDIRSPGLGDTAMYLCATSTPGQGSYEQYFGPGTRLTVT.

The CDR3 sequence is CASSTVQGASNYGYTF. The CDR3 coding sequence is TGTGCCAGCAGCACGGTACAGGGGGCAAGTAACTATGGCTACACCTTC. This chain uses TRBV11-2 with TRBJ1-2; 9 nucleotides agree with TRBD1. The germline gives CDR1 SGHAT, CDR2 FQNNGV. This CDR3 comprises 16 residues. J was trimmed by 1 base and V by 5 bases; bases with no gene match: 8.

The rearrangement links TRBV6-1 to TRBJ1-1; D not certain. V was clipped by 5 bases and J by 12 bases, with 19 bases between them. The CDR3 sequence is 13 residues long. Germline CDR1 MNHNS, CDR2 SASEGT. The CDR3 reads CASSLKGTESTFF. For the CDR3, the DNA is TGTGCCAGCAGTCTCAAAGGTACAGAGAGTACTTTCTTT.

The chain employs TRBV27 and TRBJ2-3; TRBD2 is a possible D gene (6 bases). Germline values: CDR1 MNHEY, CDR2 SMNVEV (reference sequence). This CDR3 comprises 15 residues. V was trimmed by 4 bases and J by 0 bases, leaving 11 bases between them. The CDR3 reads CASSWWGVSTDTQYF. As DNA, the CDR3 is TGTGCCAGCAGTTGGTGGGGGGTTAGCACAGATACGCAGTATTTT.

The rearrangement joins TRBV7-3 to TRBJ1-1; 10 bases are a match to TRBD1. Trimming removed 0 bases from V and 6 bases from J; junction bases left unmatched: 7. The V gene's germline CDR1 is SGHTA and CDR2 FQGTGA. This CDR3 contains 16 residues. DNA of the CDR3: TGTGCCAGCAGCTTAACCCCCCGGACAGGGGGGGCTGAAGCTTTCTTT. This gives the protein CASSLTPRTGGAEAFF.

This chain joins TRBV9 and TRBJ1-2, with a tentative D call TRBD1 (5 bases). The V end was cut by 0 bases, the J end by 4 bases, with 22 bases between. Germline CDR1 is SGDLS and CDR2 is YYNGEE. The CDR3 totals 18 residues. The CDR3 loop is CASSVDPSWGGQGYGYTF. As DNA, the CDR3 is TGTGCCAGCAGCGTAGATCCCTCCTGGGGTGGCCAGGGCTATGGCTACACCTTC.

This clone turned up a few times. The chain uses TRBV9 and TRBJ2-1; TRBD1 matches at 9 bases. J lost 4 bases, V lost 4 bases, and 6 bases had no gene match. This CDR3 contains 15 residues. Germline CDR1 and CDR2: SGDLS and YYNGEE. The CDR3 DNA is TGTGCCAGCAGCTTGGGACAGGGCATTTACAATGAGCAGTTCTTC. It encodes CASSLGQGIYNEQFF.

The chain combines TRBV6-4 with TRBJ2-1, with D hard to call. Germline-derived CDR1 and CDR2 are MRHNA and SNTAGT. V was pared by 4 bases and J by 7 bases, with 17 bases between. This CDR3 contains 15 residues. The CDR3 DNA reads as TGTGCCAGCAGTGGGAAGCAAGTATCCACGAATGAGCAGTTCTTC. Its protein product is CASSGKQVSTNEQFF.

The rearrangement uses TRBV6-5 and TRBJ2-7; no clear D gene. Germline V gives CDR1 MNHEY, CDR2 SVGAGI. The germline V and J ends were trimmed by 5 bases and 0 bases, with 11 bases remaining between them. This CDR3 is 14 amino acids long. The CDR3 here is CASSRATSSYEQYF. The CDR3 DNA sequence: TGTGCCAGCAGTCGGGCAACCAGCTCCTACGAGCAGTACTTC.

The rearrangement uses TRBV11-2 and TRBJ2-5; D remains unclear. This CDR3 comprises 12 residues. Trimming took 5 bases from V and 5 from J, leaving 9 bases between them. CDR1 SGHAT and CDR2 FQNNGV come from the germline V gene. CDR3 coding DNA: TGTGCCAGCAGCCCCCTGAGGGAGACCCAGTACTTC. It yields the protein CASSPLRETQYF.

The J gene is TRBJ1-3, the V gene TRBV7-9, with D perhaps matching TRBD1 (6 bases). The CDR3 runs 13 residues. Germline values: CDR1 SEHNR, CDR2 FQNEAQ (reference sequence). Trimming cost V 5 bases and J 4 bases, with 9 bases left between them. The chain's CDR3 is CASSPGQGNTIYF. For the CDR3, the DNA is TGTGCCAGCAGCCCTGGACAGGGAAACACCATATATTTT.

The sample holds one count of this clone. V gene TRBV18 combines with J gene TRBJ1-2; D is possibly TRBD1 (5 bases). CDR1 KGHSH and CDR2 LQKENI come from the germline V gene. The CDR3 loop spans 15 amino acids. V dropped 5 bases and J dropped 5 bases, with 18 bases sitting between them. The CDR3 here is CASSSRTSWGYGYTF. For the CDR3, the DNA is TGTGCCAGCTCATCTCGGACCTCTTGGGGGTATGGCTACACCTTC.

The chain couples TRBV5-6 to TRBJ1-4, with D hard to call. V dropped 0 bases and J dropped 0 bases, with 6 bases sitting between them. Germline V lookup: CDR1 SGHDT, CDR2 YYEEEE. The CDR3 sequence is 15 residues long. CDR3 bases: TGTGCCAGCAGCTTGGGGGCTTCAACTAATGAAAAACTGTTTTTT. This encodes CASSLGASTNEKLFF. The full variable domain, its missing parts supplied by reference TRBV5-6 and TRBJ1-4, is DAGVTQSPTHLIKTRGQQVTLRCSPKSGHDTVSWYQQALGQGPQFIFQYYEEEERQRGNFPDRFSGHQFPNYSSELNVNALLLGDSALYLCASSLGASTNEKLFFGSGTQLSVL.

The rearrangement links TRBV4-2 to TRBJ2-5, with D unclear. This CDR3 comprises 15 residues. With 1 base removed from V and 1 base from J, the gap between germline ends came to 10 bases. CDR1 LGHNA and CDR2 YNFKEQ come from the germline V gene. In nucleotides, the CDR3 is TGTGCCAGCAGCCAAGTGCGTGGCGCCCAAGAGACCCAGTACTTC. Protein: CASSQVRGAQETQYF.

V usage is TRBV7-9 and J usage is TRBJ1-2; TRBD1 agrees at 9 bases. There are 14 residues in the CDR3. In germline, CDR1 is SEHNR, CDR2 FQNEAQ (reference sequence). J lost 2 bases, V lost 5 bases, and 3 bases had no gene match. The CDR3 region has the DNA TGTGCCAGCAGCGGGGGGACAGGGAACTATGGCTACACCTTC. It codes for CASSGGTGNYGYTF.

This chain uses TRBV18 with TRBJ2-1, with unresolved D. Between the trimmed V and J ends, which lost 2 bases and 9 bases, there was a span of 14 bases. The CDR3 has 14 amino acids. Germline CDR1 KGHSH, CDR2 LQKENI. The chain's CDR3 is CASSPTAWGSEQFF. CDR3 nucleotides: TGTGCCAGCTCACCAACAGCCTGGGGATCTGAGCAGTTCTTC.

In this sample, this clone turned up once. The chain links TRBV7-8 to TRBJ2-2; the D gene is possibly TRBD2 (5 bases). The CDR3 covers 15 residues. Looked up from germline, CDR1 is SGHVS and CDR2 is FQNEAQ. V was trimmed by 2 bases and J by 6 bases, leaving 13 bases between them. The CDR3 DNA reads TGTGCCAGCAGCTTATTTCGGGGATGGGCCGGGGAGCTGTTTTTT. It specifies CASSLFRGWAGELFF.

The rearrangement links TRBV10-1 to TRBJ1-2; 8 bases are a match to TRBD1. Germline trimming cut 1 base from V and 3 bases from J; bases unmatched to any gene: 16. The CDR3 consists of 19 residues. CDR1 and CDR2 (germline): WNHNN, SYGVQD (reference sequence). This chain's CDR3 is CASSEWGRDRRRKDYGYTF. The CDR3 DNA is TGCGCCAGCAGTGAGTGGGGCCGGGACAGGCGTCGGAAGGACTATGGCTACACCTTC.

The chain links TRBV4-3 to TRBJ1-1; D gene uncertain. Germline V CDR1 and CDR2: LGHNA, YSLEER. The CDR3 sequence is 14 residues long. Trimming cost V 0 bases and J 3 bases, with 8 bases left between them. CDR3 nucleotide sequence: TGCGCCAGCAGCCAAGATCGGGTTCACACTGAAGCTTTCTTT. Its translation is CASSQDRVHTEAFF.

This chain joins TRBV10-3 and TRBJ1-5, with 10 positions matching TRBD1. CDR3 length equals 14 residues. J lost 6 bases, V lost 6 bases, and 5 bases had no gene match. Looked up from germline, CDR1 is ENHRY and CDR2 is SYGVKD. The CDR3 region has the DNA TGTGCCATCAGCGACAGGGGGCGAATTCAGCCCCAGCATTTT. This sequence encodes CAISDRGRIQPQHF.

CDR3 nucleotides: TGTGCCAGCAGCTTGCCAGGGGCAGATACGCAGTATTTT. It yields the protein CASSLPGADTQYF. The rearrangement joins TRBV5-8 to TRBJ2-3, with D tentatively TRBD1 (6 bases). The CDR3 contains 13 residues. V was shortened by 1 base and J by 4 bases, with 7 bases between the two germline ends. Germline values: CDR1 SGHTS, CDR2 YDEGEE.

The chain uses TRBV7-2 and TRBJ2-5; 13 bases agree with TRBD2. With V trimmed by 4 bases and J by 5 bases, 7 bases remained unmatched. Germline V gives CDR1 SGHTA, CDR2 FQGNSA. The length of the CDR3 is 16 residues. CDR3 amino acids: CASSSKGLAGWETQYF. The CDR3 nucleotides read TGTGCCAGCAGCTCAAAGGGACTAGCGGGGTGGGAGACCCAGTACTTC.

With respect to this clone: Germline is not matched at one junction end, which may reflect a read error. This CDR3 reads CASSRQGEAAF. The CDR3 nucleotides are TGTGCCAGCAGCCGACAGGGGGAGGCTGCGTTC. The gene calls are TRBV2 and TRBJ1-2; TRBD1 matches at 9 bases. The CDR3 loop spans 11 amino acids. Germline CDR1 reads SNHLY; CDR2 reads FYNNEI.

The chain employs TRBV7-9 and TRBJ1-1; 7 bases agree with TRBD1. V gave up 4 bases and J gave up 8 bases; unmatched junction bases: 16. The CDR3 spans 16 residues. Germline V gene lookup returns CDR1 SEHNR and CDR2 FQNEAQ (reference sequence). The CDR3 bases are TGTGCCAGCAGCTCCCCCGGGGGACAGCTACAACGGGAAGCTTTCTTT. As protein: CASSSPGGQLQREAFF. The whole variable domain, filled in from reference TRBV7-9 and TRBJ1-1, reads DTGVSQNPRHKITKRGQNVTFRCDPISEHNRLYWYRQTLGQGPEFLTYFQNEAQLEKSRLLSDRFSAERPKGSFSTLEIQRTEQGDSAMYLCASSSPGGQLQREAFFGQGTRLTVV.

The rearrangement joins TRBV9 to TRBJ2-2; either TRBD1 or TRBD2 may supply D (6 bases each). CDR3 length equals 15 residues. CDR1 is SGDLS and CDR2 is YYNGEE in the germline V gene. Trimming took 4 bases from V and 0 from J, leaving 10 bases between them. The CDR3 loop reads CASSPGAANTGELFF. The CDR3 nucleotides are TGTGCCAGCAGCCCGGGGGCCGCGAACACCGGGGAGCTGTTTTTT.